The clone carrying this T cell receptor (beta chain) was found a few times. The TCR alpha and TCR beta cDNA libraries, bearing sample barcodes and UMIs, were generated by 5'RACE using constant-segment primers. TCRdb reprocessed the 5' RACE reads with MiXCR, giving one entry per CDR3 protein. Counted here are 110,000 or so distinct CDR3 sequences, approximately 22% occurring once; the ten biggest clones make up around 41%. These data are taken from a study of T-cell memory formation after mild COVID-19. The sequence came from a man younger than 35 who had mild COVID-19 (a few samples of this study predate the infection). Cell type and time point are not known. Sequencing input: PBMCs or a T cell subset sorted from them (not recorded which).

DNA of the CDR3: TGTGCCAGCACCCTGGGACGTACCGCAACTAATGAAAAACTGTTTTTT. This gives the protein CASTLGRTATNEKLFF. The J gene is TRBJ1-4, the V gene TRBV2; TRBD1 is a possible D gene (5 bases). V gave up 7 bases and J gave up 0 bases, with 15 bases separating them. Germline CDR1 is SNHLY and CDR2 is FYNNEI. The CDR3 sequence is 16 residues long. Full variable domain (remainder filled in from reference TRBV2 and TRBJ1-4): EPEVTQTPSHQVTQMGQEVILRCVPISNHLYFYWYRQILGQKVEFLVSFYNNEISEKSEIFDDQFSVERPDGSNFTLKIRSTKLEDSAMYFCASTLGRTATNEKLFFGSGTQLSVL.